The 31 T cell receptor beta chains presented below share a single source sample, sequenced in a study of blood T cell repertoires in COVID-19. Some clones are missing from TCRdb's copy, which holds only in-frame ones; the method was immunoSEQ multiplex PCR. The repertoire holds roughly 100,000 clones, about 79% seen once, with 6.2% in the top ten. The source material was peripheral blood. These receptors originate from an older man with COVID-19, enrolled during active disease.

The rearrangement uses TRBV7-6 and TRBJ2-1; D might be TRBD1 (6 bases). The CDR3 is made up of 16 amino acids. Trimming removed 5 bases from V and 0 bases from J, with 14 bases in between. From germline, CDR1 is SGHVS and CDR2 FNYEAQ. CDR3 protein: CASSQGPAGSYNEQFF. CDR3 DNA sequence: TGTGCCAGCAGCCAGGGGCCAGCCGGCTCCTACAATGAGCAGTTCTTC.

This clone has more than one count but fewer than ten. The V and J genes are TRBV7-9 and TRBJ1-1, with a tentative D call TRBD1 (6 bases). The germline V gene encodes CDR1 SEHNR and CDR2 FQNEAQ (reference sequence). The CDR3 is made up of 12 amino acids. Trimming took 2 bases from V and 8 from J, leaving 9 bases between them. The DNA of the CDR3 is TGTGCCAGCAGCTTATTTGGGACAGAAGCTTTCTTT. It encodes CASSLFGTEAFF.

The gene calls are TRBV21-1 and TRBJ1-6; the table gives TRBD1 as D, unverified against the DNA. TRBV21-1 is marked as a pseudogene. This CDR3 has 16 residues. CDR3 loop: CASSKVPSGGGNPLHF. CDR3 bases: TGTGCCAGCAGCAAAGTCCCCTCAGGGGGCGGGAATCCCCTCCACTTT.

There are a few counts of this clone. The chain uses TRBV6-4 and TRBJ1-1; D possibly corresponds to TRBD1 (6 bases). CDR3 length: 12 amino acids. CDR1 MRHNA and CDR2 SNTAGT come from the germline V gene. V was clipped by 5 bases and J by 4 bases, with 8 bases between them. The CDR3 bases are TGTGCCAGCAGTTCAGGGGTCACTGAAGCTTTCTTT. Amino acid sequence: CASSSGVTEAFF.

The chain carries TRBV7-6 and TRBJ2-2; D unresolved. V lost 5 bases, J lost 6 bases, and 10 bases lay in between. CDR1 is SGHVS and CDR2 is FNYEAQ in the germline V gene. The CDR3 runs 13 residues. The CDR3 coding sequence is TGTGCCAGCAGCCCTAGAGAGGCCGGGGAGCTGTTTTTT. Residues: CASSPREAGELFF. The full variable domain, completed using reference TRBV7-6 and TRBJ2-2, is GAGVSQSPRYKVTKRGQDVALRCDPISGHVSLYWYRQALGQGPEFLTYFNYEAQQDKSGLPNDRFSAERPEGSISTLTIQRTEQRDSAMYRCASSPREAGELFFGEGSRLTVL.

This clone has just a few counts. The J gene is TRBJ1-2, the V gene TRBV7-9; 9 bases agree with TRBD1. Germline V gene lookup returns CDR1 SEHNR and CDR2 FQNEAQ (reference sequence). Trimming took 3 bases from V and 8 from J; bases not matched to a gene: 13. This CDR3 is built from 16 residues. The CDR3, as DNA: TGTGCCAGCAGCTTCATTCGGACAGGGGAGGCTTTCGGCTACACCTTC. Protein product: CASSFIRTGEAFGYTF.

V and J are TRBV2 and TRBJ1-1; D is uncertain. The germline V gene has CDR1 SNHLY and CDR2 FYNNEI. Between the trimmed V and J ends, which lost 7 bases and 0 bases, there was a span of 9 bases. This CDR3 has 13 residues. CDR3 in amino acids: CASIRGLNTEAFF. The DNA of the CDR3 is TGTGCCAGCATTCGGGGATTGAACACTGAAGCTTTCTTT.

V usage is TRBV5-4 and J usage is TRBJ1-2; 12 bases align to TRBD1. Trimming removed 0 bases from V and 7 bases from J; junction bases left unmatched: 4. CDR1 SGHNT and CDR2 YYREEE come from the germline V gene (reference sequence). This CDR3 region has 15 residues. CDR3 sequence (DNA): TGTGCCAGCAGCTTGGGGGGACAGGGGGCTACTGGCTACACCTTC. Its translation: CASSLGGQGATGYTF.

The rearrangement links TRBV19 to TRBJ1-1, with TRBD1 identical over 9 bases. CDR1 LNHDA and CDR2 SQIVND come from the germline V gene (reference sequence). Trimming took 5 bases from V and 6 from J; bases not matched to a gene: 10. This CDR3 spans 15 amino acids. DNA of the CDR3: TGTGCCAGTAGTTGGGGGACAGGGATTTCTGCTGAAGCTTTCTTT. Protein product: CASSWGTGISAEAFF.

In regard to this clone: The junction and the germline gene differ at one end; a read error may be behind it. The CDR3 bases are TGTGCCAGCAGCCCAGACAGGAACTTTGGCTACACCTTC. Its protein is CASSPDRNFGYTF. The chain carries TRBV12-3 or TRBV12-4 and TRBJ1-2, with D perhaps matching TRBD1 (6 bases). This CDR3 spans 13 amino acids.

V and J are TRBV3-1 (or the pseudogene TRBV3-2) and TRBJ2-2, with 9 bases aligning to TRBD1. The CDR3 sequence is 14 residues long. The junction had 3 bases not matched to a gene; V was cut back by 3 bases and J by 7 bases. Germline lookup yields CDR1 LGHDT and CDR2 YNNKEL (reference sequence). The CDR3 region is CASSQTGGGGELFF. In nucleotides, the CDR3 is TGTGCCAGCAGCCAGACAGGGGGAGGCGGGGAGCTGTTTTTT.

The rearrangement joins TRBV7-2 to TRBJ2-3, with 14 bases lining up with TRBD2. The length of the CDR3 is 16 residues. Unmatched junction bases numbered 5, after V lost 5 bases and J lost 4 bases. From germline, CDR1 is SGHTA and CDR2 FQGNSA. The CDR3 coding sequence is TGTGCCAGCAGCCCCCCGGGACTAGCGGGGGCAGATACGCAGTATTTT. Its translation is CASSPPGLAGADTQYF.

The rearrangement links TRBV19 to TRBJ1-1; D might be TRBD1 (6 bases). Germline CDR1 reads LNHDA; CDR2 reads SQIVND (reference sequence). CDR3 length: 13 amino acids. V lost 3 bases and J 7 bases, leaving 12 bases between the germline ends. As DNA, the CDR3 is TGTGCCAGTAGTATGGGGGGGGCCGGTGAAGCTTTCTTT. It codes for CASSMGGAGEAFF.

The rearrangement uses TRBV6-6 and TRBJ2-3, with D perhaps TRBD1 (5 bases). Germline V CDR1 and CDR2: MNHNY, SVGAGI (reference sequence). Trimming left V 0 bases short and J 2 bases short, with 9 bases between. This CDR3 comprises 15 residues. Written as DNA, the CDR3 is TGTGCCAGCAGTTACTCGAAACAGGCCACAGATACGCAGTATTTT. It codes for CASSYSKQATDTQYF.

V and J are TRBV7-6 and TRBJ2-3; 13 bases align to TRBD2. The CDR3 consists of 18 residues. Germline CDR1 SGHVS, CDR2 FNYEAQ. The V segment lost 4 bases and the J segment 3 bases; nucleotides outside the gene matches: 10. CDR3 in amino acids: CASSSRRTSGSFTDTQYF. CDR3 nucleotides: TGTGCCAGCAGCTCCCGGCGGACTAGCGGGAGTTTTACAGATACGCAGTATTTT.

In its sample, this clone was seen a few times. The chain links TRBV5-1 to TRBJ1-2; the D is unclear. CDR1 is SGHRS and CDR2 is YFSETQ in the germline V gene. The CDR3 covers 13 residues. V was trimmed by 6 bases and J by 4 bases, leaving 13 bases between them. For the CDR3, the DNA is TGCGCCAGCAAGGCAGCAAGCGGCTATGGCTACACCTTC. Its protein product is CASKAASGYGYTF.

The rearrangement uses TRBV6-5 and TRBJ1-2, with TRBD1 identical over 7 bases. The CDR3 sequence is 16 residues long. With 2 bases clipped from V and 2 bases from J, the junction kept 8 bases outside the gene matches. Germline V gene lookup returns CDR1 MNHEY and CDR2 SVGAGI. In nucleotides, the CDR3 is TGTGCCAGCAGTTACAACGGCAGGGGGAAAAACTATGGCTACACCTTC. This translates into CASSYNGRGKNYGYTF.

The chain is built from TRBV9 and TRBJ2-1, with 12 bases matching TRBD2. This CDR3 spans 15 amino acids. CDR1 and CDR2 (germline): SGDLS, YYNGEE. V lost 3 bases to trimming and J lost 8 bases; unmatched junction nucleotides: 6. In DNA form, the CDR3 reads TGTGCCAGCAGCGGGACTAGCGGGATTGTGGATGAGCAGTTCTTC. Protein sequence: CASSGTSGIVDEQFF.

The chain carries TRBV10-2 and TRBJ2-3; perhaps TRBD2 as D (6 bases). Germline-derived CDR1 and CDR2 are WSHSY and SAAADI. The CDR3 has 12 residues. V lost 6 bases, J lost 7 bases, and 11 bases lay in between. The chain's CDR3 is CASRSGLNTQYF. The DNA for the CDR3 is TGCGCCAGCAGGTCGGGACTCAATACGCAGTATTTT.

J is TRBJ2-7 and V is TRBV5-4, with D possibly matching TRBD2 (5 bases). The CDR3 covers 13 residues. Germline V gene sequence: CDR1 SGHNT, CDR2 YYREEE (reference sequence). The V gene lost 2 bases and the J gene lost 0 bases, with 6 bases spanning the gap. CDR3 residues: CASSFGVSYEQYF. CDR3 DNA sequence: TGTGCCAGCAGCTTCGGGGTCTCCTACGAGCAGTACTTC.

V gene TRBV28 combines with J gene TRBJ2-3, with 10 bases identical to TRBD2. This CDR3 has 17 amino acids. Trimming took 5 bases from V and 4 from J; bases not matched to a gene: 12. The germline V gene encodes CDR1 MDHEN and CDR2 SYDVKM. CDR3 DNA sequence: TGTGCCAGCAGTAACAGCGGGAGGGCGATTGGTGCAGATACGCAGTATTTT. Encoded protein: CASSNSGRAIGADTQYF.

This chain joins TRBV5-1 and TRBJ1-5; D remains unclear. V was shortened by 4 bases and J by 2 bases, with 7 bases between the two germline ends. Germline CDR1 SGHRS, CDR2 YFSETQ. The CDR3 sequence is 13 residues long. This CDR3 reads CASSLSGNQPQHF. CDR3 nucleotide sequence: TGCGCCAGCAGCCTAAGTGGCAATCAGCCCCAGCATTTT.

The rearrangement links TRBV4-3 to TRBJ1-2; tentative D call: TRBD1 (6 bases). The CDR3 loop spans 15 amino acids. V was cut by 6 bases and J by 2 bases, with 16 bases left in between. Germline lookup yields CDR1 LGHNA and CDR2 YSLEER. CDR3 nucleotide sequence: TGCGCCAGCAGACCTCTTACGCAGGGGAACTATGGCTACACCTTC. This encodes CASRPLTQGNYGYTF.

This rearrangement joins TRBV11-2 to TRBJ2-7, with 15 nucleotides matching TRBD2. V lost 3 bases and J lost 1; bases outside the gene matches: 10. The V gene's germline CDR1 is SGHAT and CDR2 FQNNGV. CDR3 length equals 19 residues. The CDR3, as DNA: TGTGCCAGCAGCTTCTCCGTTGGACTAGCGGGAGGGGCATCCTACGAGCAGTACTTC. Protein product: CASSFSVGLAGGASYEQYF.

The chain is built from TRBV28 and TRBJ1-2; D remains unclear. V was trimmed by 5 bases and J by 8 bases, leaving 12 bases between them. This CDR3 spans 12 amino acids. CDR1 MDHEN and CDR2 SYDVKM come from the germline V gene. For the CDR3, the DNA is TGTGCCAGCAGTGTCGGAAAAGCGGGCTACACCTTC. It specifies CASSVGKAGYTF.

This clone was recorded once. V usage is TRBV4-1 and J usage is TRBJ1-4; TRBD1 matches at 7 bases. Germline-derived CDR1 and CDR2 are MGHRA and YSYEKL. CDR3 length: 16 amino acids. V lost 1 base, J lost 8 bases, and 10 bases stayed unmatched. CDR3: CASSQAPGTDNEKLFF. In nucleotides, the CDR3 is TGCGCCAGCAGCCAAGCCCCCGGGACAGATAACGAAAAACTGTTTTTT.

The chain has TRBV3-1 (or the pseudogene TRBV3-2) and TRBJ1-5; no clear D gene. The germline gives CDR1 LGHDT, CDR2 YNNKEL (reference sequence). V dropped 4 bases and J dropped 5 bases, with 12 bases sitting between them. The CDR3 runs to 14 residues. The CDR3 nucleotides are TGTGCCAGCAGCCTCCGGGAGGGTGATCAGCCCCAGCATTTT. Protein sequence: CASSLREGDQPQHF.

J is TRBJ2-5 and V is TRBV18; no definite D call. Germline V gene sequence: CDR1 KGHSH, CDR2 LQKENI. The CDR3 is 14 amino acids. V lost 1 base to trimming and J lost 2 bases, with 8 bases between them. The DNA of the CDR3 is TGTGCCAGCTCACCACTCGAGACTCAAGAGACCCAGTACTTC. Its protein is CASSPLETQETQYF.

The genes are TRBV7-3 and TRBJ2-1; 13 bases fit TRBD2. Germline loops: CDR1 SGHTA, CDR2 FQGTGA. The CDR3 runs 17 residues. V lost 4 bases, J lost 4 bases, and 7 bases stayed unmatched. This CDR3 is CASSSKALAGGYNEQFF. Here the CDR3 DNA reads TGTGCCAGCAGCTCCAAGGCACTAGCGGGAGGGTACAATGAGCAGTTCTTC.

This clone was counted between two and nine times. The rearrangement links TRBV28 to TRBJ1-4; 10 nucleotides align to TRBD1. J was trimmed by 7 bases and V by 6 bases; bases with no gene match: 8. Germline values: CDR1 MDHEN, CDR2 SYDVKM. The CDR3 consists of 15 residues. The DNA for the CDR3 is TGTGCCAGCAGCCCCGACAGGGGGCGGAGTGAAAAACTGTTTTTT. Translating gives CASSPDRGRSEKLFF.

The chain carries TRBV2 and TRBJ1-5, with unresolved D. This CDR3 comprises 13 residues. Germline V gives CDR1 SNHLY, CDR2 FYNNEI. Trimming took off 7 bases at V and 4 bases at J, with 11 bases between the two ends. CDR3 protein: CASMSGENQPQHF. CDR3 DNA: TGTGCCAGCATGAGCGGTGAGAATCAGCCCCAGCATTTT.